The 11 T cell receptor beta chains below were found in one sample sequenced in a study of T cells in Graves' hyperthyroidism and ophthalmopathy. Researchers took RNA transcripts and amplified the TCR beta CDR3 regions from them. Primed by the HTBI set, a first-round RT-PCR was run on the TCR CDR3. TCRdb used MiXCR to reprocess the multiplex PCR reads, holding one entry per CDR3 protein. Counted here are around 420,000 distinct CDR3 sequences, approximately 14% occurring once; the ten biggest clones make up about 7.7%. Sequenced input: blood. These receptors all stem from a woman between 18 and 29 years old with Graves' hyperthyroidism.

The chain joins TRBV19 to TRBJ2-3; 10 nucleotides agree with TRBD2. V lost 8 bases, J lost 3 bases, and 11 bases stayed unmatched. From germline, CDR1 is LNHDA and CDR2 SQIVND (reference sequence). This CDR3 has 16 residues. CDR3 residues: CASHLLLAGETDTQYF. The CDR3 DNA sequence: TGTGCCAGTCACCTACTTCTAGCGGGAGAGACAGATACGCAGTATTTT.

This clonotype was seen ten or more times. The chain employs TRBV7-3 and TRBJ2-4; perhaps TRBD2 as D (7 bases). V gave up 5 bases and J gave up 8 bases, with 19 bases separating them. The CDR3 spans 15 residues. Per the germline V gene, CDR1 is SGHTA and CDR2 is FQGTGA. CDR3 bases: TGTGCCAGCAGCATCTCCGCCGGGGGGCCGGACATTCAGTACTTC. It translates to CASSISAGGPDIQYF. Drawing the rest from reference TRBV7-3 and TRBJ2-4, the complete variable domain is GAGVSQTPSNKVTEKGKYVELRCDPISGHTALYWYRQSLGQGPEFLIYFQGTGAADDSGLPNDRFFAVRPEGSVSTLKIQRTERGDSAVYLCASSISAGGPDIQYFGAGTRLSVL.

The chain has TRBV9 and TRBJ1-5; 7 bases are a match to TRBD1. Germline-derived CDR1 and CDR2 are SGDLS and YYNGEE. The CDR3 sequence is 15 residues long. V lost 4 bases and J lost 3; bases outside the gene matches: 7. The CDR3 DNA reads as TGTGCCAGCAGCATAGGAGGGGGCCCCAATCAGCCCCAGCATTTT. This translates into CASSIGGGPNQPQHF.

This clonotype has a count of ten or more. The chain is built from TRBV18 and TRBJ2-3; no reliable D call. The V end lost 0 bases, the J end lost 2 bases, and 12 bases lay between the germline ends. CDR3 length: 16 residues. CDR1 is KGHSH and CDR2 is LQKENI in the germline V gene. The CDR3 sequence: CASSPPNPRNTDTQYF. CDR3 bases: TGTGCCAGCTCACCACCTAATCCCCGAAACACAGATACGCAGTATTTT.

This clonotype was observed a few times. This chain links TRBV3-1 with TRBJ1-6, with a tentative D call TRBD1 (6 bases). Germline CDR1 and CDR2: LGHDT and YNNKEL (reference sequence). The V end lost 4 bases, the J end lost 7 bases, and 11 bases lay between the germline ends. This CDR3 region has 14 residues. The CDR3 DNA reads TGTGCCAGCAGCCCCGACAGGAAAAATTCACCCCTCCACTTT. It is translated as CASSPDRKNSPLHF.

This clonotype showed up many times. The chain employs TRBV5-8 and TRBJ2-3, with 12 bases fitting TRBD2. J was trimmed by 6 bases and V by 10 bases; bases with no gene match: 9. The CDR3 sequence is 14 residues long. Germline values: CDR1 SGHTS, CDR2 YDEGEE. The CDR3 coding sequence is TGTGCCTCCCGACTAGCGGGGGCCGGGGATACGCAGTATTTT. Translation gives CASRLAGAGDTQYF.

Ten or more counts support this clonotype. The rearrangement joins TRBV11-2 to TRBJ2-5; TRBD2 matches 12 bases. Germline V gene sequence: CDR1 SGHAT, CDR2 FQNNGV. CDR3 length: 16 amino acids. The V and J ends lost 5 bases and 7 bases, in that order; junction bases with no gene match: 11. In DNA form, the CDR3 reads TGTGCCAGCAGCGCACGAAGACTAGCGGGAGTGGGGACCCAGTACTTC. It yields the protein CASSARRLAGVGTQYF.

This clonotype has ten or more counts. The genes are TRBV7-2 and TRBJ2-1; 11 bases are shared with TRBD2. This CDR3 region has 16 residues. Germline loops: CDR1 SGHTA, CDR2 FQGNSA. Unmatched junction bases numbered 6, after V lost 5 bases and J lost 3 bases. The CDR3 DNA reads TGTGCCAGCAGCACCATAGCGGGGGGGCTCTACAATGAGCAGTTCTTC. It yields the protein CASSTIAGGLYNEQFF.

This clonotype was seen a handful of times. The chain carries TRBV10-1 and TRBJ1-5; the match to TRBD1 covers 9 bases. There are 19 residues in the CDR3. In germline, CDR1 is WNHNN, CDR2 SYGVQD (reference sequence). V gave up 3 bases and J gave up 2 bases; unmatched junction bases: 14. This CDR3 is CASSDEGGQGKGGNQPQHF. CDR3 coding DNA: TGCGCCAGCAGTGATGAGGGGGGACAGGGAAAAGGCGGCAATCAGCCCCAGCATTTT.

Ten or more counts support this clonotype. The CDR3 loop is CSARRDRDYEQYF. The CDR3 bases are TGCAGTGCTAGGAGGGACAGGGACTACGAGCAGTACTTC. The rearrangement links TRBV20-1 to TRBJ2-7, with 9 bases lining up with TRBD1. Germline CDR1 and CDR2: DFQATT and SNEGSKA (reference sequence). Losses at the gene ends were 3 bases for V and 3 bases for J; bases not matched to a gene: 3. The CDR3 is made up of 13 amino acids.

The count of this clonotype is one. The chain links TRBV2 to TRBJ1-5; TRBD1 aligns across 7 bases. V was pared by 6 bases and J by 5 bases, with 13 bases of the junction left unmatched. Germline values: CDR1 SNHLY, CDR2 FYNNEI. The CDR3 consists of 16 residues. The CDR3 spells CASRLLQGGGDQPQHF. The CDR3 bases are TGTGCCAGCAGACTCCTACAAGGAGGGGGCGATCAGCCCCAGCATTTT.